Listed here are 9 T cell receptor beta chains from one sample, sequenced in a study of shared clonotypes between healthy human individuals. The method was immunoSEQ multiplex PCR; TCRdb's version includes in-frame clones alone and lacks a portion of them. The table records more than 2,000,000 clones, more than 85% of them present only once. Source material: naive CD4+ T cells from PBMCs. Described subset: CD45RA+ positively selected. These receptors all stem from a man younger than 30 in good health. Some clones in this sample may be carry-over from other donors' samples.

The chain uses TRBV5-1 and TRBJ1-2; 8 positions agree with TRBD1. The CDR3 spans 15 residues. The junction had 13 bases not matched to a gene; V was cut back by 6 bases and J by 6 bases. CDR1 is SGHRS and CDR2 is YFSETQ in the germline V gene. The CDR3 is CASTLVVGQGNGYTF. The DNA for the CDR3 is TGCGCCAGCACCCTGGTCGTTGGACAGGGTAATGGCTACACCTTC. The complete variable domain, with remaining parts taken from reference TRBV5-1 and TRBJ1-2, reads KAGVTQTPRYLIKTRGQQVTLSCSPISGHRSVSWYQQTPGQGLQFLFEYFSETQRNKGNFPGRFSGRQFSNSRSEMNVSTLELGDSALYLCASTLVVGQGNGYTFGSGTRLTVV.

This chain joins TRBV5-6 and TRBJ2-5, with 13 bases matching TRBD2. The CDR3 is 16 residues long. V dropped 4 bases and J dropped 5; count of bases not matched to a gene: 8. Germline V gives CDR1 SGHDT, CDR2 YYEEEE. The CDR3 DNA is TGTGCCAGCAGCACTCAGGGACTAGCGGGACCGGAGACCCAGTACTTC. Residues: CASSTQGLAGPETQYF. The entire variable domain, with the rest obtained from reference TRBV5-6 and TRBJ2-5, is as follows: DAGVTQSPTHLIKTRGQQVTLRCSPKSGHDTVSWYQQALGQGPQFIFQYYEEEERQRGNFPDRFSGHQFPNYSSELNVNALLLGDSALYLCASSTQGLAGPETQYFGPGTRLLVL.

The genes are TRBV27 and TRBJ1-2; a weak D match, TRBD1 (5 bases). Looked up from germline, CDR1 is MNHEY and CDR2 is SMNVEV (reference sequence). Between the trimmed V and J ends, which lost 6 bases and 3 bases, there was a span of 17 bases. The CDR3 covers 15 residues. The CDR3 nucleotides are TGTGCCAGCAGAAAAACCGGGGAGGGACACTATGGCTACACCTTC. Residues: CASRKTGEGHYGYTF.

The chain uses TRBV5-4 and TRBJ2-2; 9 bases are a match to TRBD2. V dropped 3 bases and J dropped 1; count of bases not matched to a gene: 4. Germline loops: CDR1 SGHNT, CDR2 YYREEE (reference sequence). The CDR3 spans 16 residues. The CDR3 sequence: CASSSLTSGNTGELFF. The CDR3 DNA sequence: TGTGCCAGCAGCTCGTTGACTAGCGGGAACACCGGGGAGCTGTTTTTT.

The J gene is TRBJ2-7, the V gene TRBV7-2; D perhaps matches TRBD1 (5 bases). CDR1 is SGHTA and CDR2 is FQGNSA in the germline V gene. There are 13 residues in the CDR3. Trimming removed 5 bases at V and 2 bases at J, with 10 bases between. The chain's CDR3 is CASSRRVAYEQYF. CDR3 in DNA: TGTGCCAGCAGCCGCAGGGTAGCCTACGAGCAGTACTTC.

The chain employs TRBV2 and TRBJ1-2, with a weak D call TRBD1 (6 bases). Germline loops: CDR1 SNHLY, CDR2 FYNNEI. This CDR3 contains 15 residues. V shed 3 bases and J shed 4 bases, with 15 bases lying between them. This CDR3 is CASSDGRGRAYGYTF. Written as DNA, the CDR3 is TGTGCCAGCAGTGATGGCAGGGGACGGGCCTATGGCTACACCTTC.

The rearrangement joins TRBV4-2 to TRBJ2-7; 8 bases line up with TRBD2. This CDR3 comprises 14 residues. Losses at the gene ends were 3 bases for V and 3 bases for J; bases not matched to a gene: 4. Per the germline V gene, CDR1 is LGHNA and CDR2 is YNFKEQ. The CDR3 sequence: CASSHSGGDYEQYF. CDR3 sequence (DNA): TGTGCCAGCAGCCACAGCGGGGGAGACTACGAGCAGTACTTC.

The genes are TRBV30 and TRBJ2-1, with 7 nucleotides matching TRBD1. The V and J ends lost 2 bases and 15 bases, in that order; junction bases with no gene match: 7. Germline values: CDR1 GTSNPN, CDR2 SVGIG (reference sequence). The CDR3 consists of 11 residues. The CDR3 here is CAWSTGAIPFF. The CDR3 DNA reads as TGTGCCTGGAGTACAGGGGCCATCCCGTTCTTC.

The chain has TRBV14 and TRBJ2-2; D gene uncertain. Germline V lookup: CDR1 SGHDN, CDR2 FVKESK. The V end lost 2 bases, the J end lost 1 base, and 8 bases lay between the germline ends. The CDR3 is made up of 15 amino acids. The DNA of the CDR3 is TGTGCCAGCAGCCAAATCCAGCGGAACACCGGGGAGCTGTTTTTT. Its protein product is CASSQIQRNTGELFF.